These 21 T cell receptor beta chains were all obtained from the same sample, sequenced in a study of control samples from healthy donors and cancer patients. Only in-frame clones appear in the TCRdb table, and some are missing; sequencing was by immunoSEQ multiplex PCR. The sample has hundreds of thousands of clones; approximately 90% are singletons. The source material was PBMCs. These receptor sequences come from a man aged 40-50 years with head and neck cancer.

The chain has TRBV27 and TRBJ1-1; a possible D gene is TRBD1 (5 bases). Germline-derived CDR1 and CDR2 are MNHEY and SMNVEV (reference sequence). The CDR3 contains 15 residues. V was pared by 7 bases and J by 1 base, with 16 bases between. The CDR3 DNA reads as TGTGCCAGCAACCCTATCGACAGAAAGAACACTGAAGCTTTCTTT. This encodes CASNPIDRKNTEAFF.

CDR3 amino acids: CASSLWSRLAGNEQYF. CDR3 bases: TGTGCCAGCAGTTTATGGTCCCGACTAGCGGGCAACGAGCAGTACTTC. The chain couples TRBV28 to TRBJ2-7; 10 bases align to TRBD2. Trimming removed 0 bases from V and 5 bases from J; junction bases left unmatched: 7. The CDR3 is 16 residues long. Germline CDR1 is MDHEN and CDR2 is SYDVKM.

The V and J genes are TRBV28 and TRBJ1-1; no reliable D call. The germline CDR1 and CDR2 sequences are MDHEN and SYDVKM. The CDR3 is 13 residues long. Trimming cost V 4 bases and J 2 bases, with 8 bases left between them. As DNA, the CDR3 is TGTGCCAGCAGTTCCGATCTTAACACTGAAGCTTTCTTT. Its translation: CASSSDLNTEAFF.

The chain carries TRBV5-1 and TRBJ2-3; TRBD1 aligns across 7 bases. The CDR3 sequence is 14 residues long. Trimming cost V 5 bases and J 5 bases; bases outside gene matches: 8. Germline values: CDR1 SGHRS, CDR2 YFSETQ. The CDR3 sequence: CASSSTGARDTQYF. The DNA for the CDR3 is TGCGCCAGCAGTAGTACAGGGGCAAGAGATACGCAGTATTTT.

V usage is TRBV27 and J usage is TRBJ1-5; D gene unclear. Germline V lookup: CDR1 MNHEY, CDR2 SMNVEV (reference sequence). This CDR3 is built from 15 residues. Trimming stripped 2 bases from V and 3 bases from J, with 11 bases between. The CDR3 DNA reads as TGTGCCAGCAGTTTACGCTGGGGTAACAATCAGCCCCAGCATTTT. Translation: CASSLRWGNNQPQHF.

This clone has a handful of counts. The chain carries TRBV28 and TRBJ1-4; TRBD1 agrees at 7 bases. The germline CDR1 and CDR2 sequences are MDHEN and SYDVKM. The CDR3 extends over 17 amino acids. V gave up 3 bases and J gave up 1 base; unmatched junction bases: 8. CDR3 nucleotide sequence: TGTGCCAGCAGTTTGGTAGGGGGCGCGAGAACTAATGAAAAACTGTTTTTT. Translation: CASSLVGGARTNEKLFF.

This clone was counted only a few times. As DNA, the CDR3 is TGTGCCAGCAGCTTAGAGGGGTACGGACCTAATTCACCCCTCCACTTT. Translated, it gives CASSLEGYGPNSPLHF. The chain has TRBV11-1 and TRBJ1-6; D is perhaps TRBD1 (5 bases). Looked up from germline, CDR1 is SGHAT and CDR2 is FQDESV (reference sequence). The CDR3 extends over 16 amino acids. V gave up 1 base and J gave up 6 bases, with 13 bases separating them.

This clone was detected only once. The genes are TRBV5-1 and TRBJ2-3, with 11 bases lining up with TRBD2. Per the germline V gene, CDR1 is SGHRS and CDR2 is YFSETQ. With V trimmed by 9 bases and J by 3 bases, 9 bases remained unmatched. There are 15 residues in the CDR3. The CDR3 loop reads CATREGTSGTDTQYF. The CDR3 DNA reads TGCGCCACCAGGGAGGGGACTAGCGGAACAGATACGCAGTATTTT.

The rearrangement links TRBV6-6 to TRBJ1-2; D not certain. Germline values: CDR1 MNHNY, CDR2 SVGAGI (reference sequence). The V and J ends lost 6 bases and 4 bases respectively, with 18 bases between them. The CDR3 has 15 residues. CDR3 nucleotides: TGTGCCAGCAGGTCAACGGCAGGCCAAACCTATGGCTACACCTTC. Its protein is CASRSTAGQTYGYTF.

V gene TRBV4-1 combines with J gene TRBJ2-3, with D maybe TRBD2 (6 bases). V was cut by 0 bases and J by 0 bases, with 7 bases left in between. The CDR3 consists of 15 residues. CDR1 and CDR2 (germline): MGHRA, YSYEKL. The CDR3 loop reads CASSQDRGSTDTQYF. Here the CDR3 DNA reads TGCGCCAGCAGCCAAGATCGGGGGAGCACAGATACGCAGTATTTT.

In the case of this clone: Other DNA sequences in this sample translate to the same CDR3. The rearrangement uses TRBV5-1 and TRBJ2-1, with 11 bases matching TRBD1. The CDR3 extends over 14 amino acids. CDR1 is SGHRS, CDR2 YFSETQ, per germline. Trimming removed 4 bases from V and 6 bases from J; junction bases left unmatched: 3. In DNA form, the CDR3 reads TGCGCCAGCAGCCTGGGGACAGGGGGCAATGAGCAGTTCTTC. Amino acids: CASSLGTGGNEQFF.

V and J are TRBV11-2 and TRBJ2-2; TRBD2 is a possible D gene (6 bases). CDR3 length: 15 amino acids. CDR1 and CDR2 from the germline V gene are SGHAT and FQNNGV. The V gene lost 3 bases and the J gene lost 2 bases, with 10 bases spanning the gap. CDR3 loop: CASSLTGTNTGELFF. The CDR3 bases are TGTGCCAGCAGCTTGACCGGGACTAACACCGGGGAGCTGTTTTTT.

The chain employs TRBV18 and TRBJ2-7, with TRBD1 matching over 10 bases. Germline lookup yields CDR1 KGHSH and CDR2 LQKENI. This CDR3 is built from 15 residues. V trimming: 3 bases; J trimming: 6 bases; junction bases outside the gene matches: 8. CDR3: CASSPSGTGVGEQYF. CDR3 in DNA: TGTGCCAGCTCACCCTCCGGGACAGGGGTCGGCGAGCAGTACTTC.

The chain joins TRBV4-1 to TRBJ2-2; D unclear. This CDR3 has 14 amino acids. Germline CDR1 MGHRA, CDR2 YSYEKL. Trimming removed 8 bases at V and 1 base at J, with 11 bases between. The CDR3 sequence: CASGSGLNTGELFF. In DNA form, the CDR3 reads TGCGCCAGCGGCTCGGGCCTGAACACCGGGGAGCTGTTTTTT.

The rearrangement uses TRBV5-4 and TRBJ2-7; 7 nucleotides agree with TRBD2. Per the germline V gene, CDR1 is SGHNT and CDR2 is YYREEE (reference sequence). CDR3 length: 14 amino acids. The trim removed 4 bases at V and 1 base at J, leaving 5 bases unmatched. The CDR3 sequence is CASSPRGVSYEQYF. In DNA, the CDR3 is TGTGCCAGCAGCCCCCGGGGGGTTTCCTACGAGCAGTACTTC.

The V and J genes are TRBV19 and TRBJ2-3; 7 nucleotides line up with TRBD1. The CDR3 consists of 14 residues. The V and J ends lost 9 bases and 2 bases, in that order; junction bases with no gene match: 8. CDR1 is LNHDA, CDR2 SQIVND, per germline (reference sequence). The CDR3 region is CASRRQGITDTQYF. DNA of the CDR3: TGTGCCAGCAGACGACAGGGAATCACAGATACGCAGTATTTT.

This chain uses TRBV2 with TRBJ1-5, with D unresolved. Per germline, CDR1 SNHLY and CDR2 FYNNEI. V lost 6 bases and J 0 bases, leaving 18 bases between the germline ends. The CDR3 is made up of 17 amino acids. Here the CDR3 reads CASRMGSNRYSNQPQHF. DNA for the CDR3: TGTGCCAGCAGAATGGGCAGTAACCGCTATAGCAATCAGCCCCAGCATTTT.

V and J are TRBV5-6 and TRBJ1-2; D ambiguous. The V gene lost 2 bases and the J gene lost 1 base, with 9 bases spanning the gap. CDR1 is SGHDT and CDR2 is YYEEEE in the germline V gene. This CDR3 comprises 14 residues. The CDR3 nucleotides read TGTGCCAGCAGCTTTCGCGGTGGTAACTATGGCTACACCTTC. It is translated as CASSFRGGNYGYTF.

The chain couples TRBV30 to TRBJ2-7; D remains ambiguous. The V end lost 6 bases, the J end lost 2 bases, and 14 bases lay between the germline ends. Germline V gene data show CDR1 as GTSNPN and CDR2 as SVGIG (reference sequence). The length of the CDR3 is 13 residues. CDR3 region: CACLRPGAYEQYF. DNA for the CDR3: TGTGCCTGCCTACGACCCGGTGCCTACGAGCAGTACTTC.

This clone occurred once. The rearrangement links TRBV19 to TRBJ1-1, with D unresolved. Germline loops: CDR1 LNHDA, CDR2 SQIVND (reference sequence). This CDR3 comprises 15 residues. Trimming removed 4 bases from V and 0 bases from J, with 12 bases in between. In nucleotides, the CDR3 is TGTGCCAGTAGTAGCTCAAGAACTATGAACACTGAAGCTTTCTTT. Translating gives CASSSSRTMNTEAFF.

V is TRBV4-1 and J is TRBJ2-7, with TRBD2 matching 10 bases. The CDR3 totals 15 residues. The germline CDR1 and CDR2 sequences are MGHRA and YSYEKL. V shed 4 bases, J shed 3 bases, and the junction held 6 bases outside the gene matches. CDR3 in DNA: TGCGCCAGCAGCCTTCTAGCGGGAGTTCGCTACGAGCAGTACTTC. Its protein is CASSLLAGVRYEQYF.